This T cell receptor (beta chain) was obtained from a study of response to subunit inactivated influenza vaccine. TCRdb processed the RT-PCR reads anew with MiXCR; each CDR3 protein has one entry. In the table there are around 710,000 distinct CDR3 sequences, around 13% of which are singletons. The CDR3 extends over 15 amino acids. Germline CDR1 SGHDT, CDR2 YYEEEE. Trimming removed 0 bases from V and 1 base from J, with 11 bases in between. The material was PBMCs from blood, obtained around two weeks before vaccination. The sequence was collected from a man aged 45 to 65 who received an inactivated influenza vaccine. V gene TRBV5-6 combines with J gene TRBJ2-7; D possibly corresponds to TRBD1 (5 bases). The CDR3 nucleotides read TGTGCCAGCAGCTTGGGGGCAGGGTTTTCCTACGAGCAGTACTTC. Residues: CASSLGAGFSYEQYF.